This T cell receptor (beta chain) is drawn from a study of Ad26.COV2.S vaccination and SARS-CoV-2 variants. The overall study: The authors gave Ad26.COV2.S intramuscularly, either once or twice 56 days apart.

V was trimmed by 8 bases and J by 7 bases, leaving 17 bases between them. CDR3 size: 13 residues. Assay used: immunoSEQ multiplex PCR; TCRdb lists only in-frame clones, some missing. The sample has about 420,000 clones, 85% to 90% seen once; the top ten hold 3.6%. Treatment given: over 15 received Ad26.COV2.S at low or high dose, single or two shots; about 5 received placebo; per-sample allocation not given. Vaccine and placebo recipients were sampled on day 63 after the first injection. An adult aged 18-55 years in Boston served as the donor. This clone was seen once. The material sequenced was peripheral blood, taken in a trial of Ad26.COV2.S vaccine versus placebo. The chain is built from TRBV23-1 and TRBJ2-5; D may match TRBD1 or TRBD2 (5 bases each). TRBV23-1 is an ORF, and what it does is uncertain. This clonotype originated in a person between 18 and 59 years old who received the Ad26.COV2.S COVID-19 vaccine or a placebo. The CDR3 nucleotides are TGCGCCAGCCTCCGGGACCCATCAGGGACCCAGTACTTC. Its translation: CASLRDPSGTQYF.